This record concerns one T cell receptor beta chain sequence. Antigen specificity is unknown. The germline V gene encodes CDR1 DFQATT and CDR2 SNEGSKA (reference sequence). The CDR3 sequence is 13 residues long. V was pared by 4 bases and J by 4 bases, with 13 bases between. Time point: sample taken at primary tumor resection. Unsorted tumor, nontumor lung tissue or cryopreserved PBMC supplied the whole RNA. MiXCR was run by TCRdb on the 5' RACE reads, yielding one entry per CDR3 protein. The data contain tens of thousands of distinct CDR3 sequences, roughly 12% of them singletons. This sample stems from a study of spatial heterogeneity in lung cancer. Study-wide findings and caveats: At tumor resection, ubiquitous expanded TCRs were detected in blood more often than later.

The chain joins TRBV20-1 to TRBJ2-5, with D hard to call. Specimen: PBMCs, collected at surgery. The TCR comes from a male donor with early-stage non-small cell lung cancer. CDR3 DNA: TGCAGTGCTAACGAGCGACAAGTAGAGACCCAGTACTTC. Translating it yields CSANERQVETQYF.